The clone carrying this T cell receptor beta chain was observed at least ten times. The data were taken from a study of identical twins. Germline V lookup: CDR1 MNHNS, CDR2 SASEGT. V lost 3 bases to trimming and J lost 2 bases, with 10 bases between them. The CDR3 runs 14 residues. MiXCR, run by TCRdb on the 5' RACE reads, gives a single entry per CDR3 protein. The sample holds 700,000 or so distinct CDR3 sequences, about 20% seen once. This sample was shared with a second study, whose subject was T cells expressing NK-cell markers.

The TCR sequence derives from a young woman in good health. The sequenced sample consisted of PBMCs. This chain links TRBV6-1 with TRBJ1-1, with D hard to call. CDR3 DNA sequence: TGTGCCAGCAGTGACTTTATGGTAAACACTGAAGCTTTCTTT. Translation gives CASSDFMVNTEAFF.